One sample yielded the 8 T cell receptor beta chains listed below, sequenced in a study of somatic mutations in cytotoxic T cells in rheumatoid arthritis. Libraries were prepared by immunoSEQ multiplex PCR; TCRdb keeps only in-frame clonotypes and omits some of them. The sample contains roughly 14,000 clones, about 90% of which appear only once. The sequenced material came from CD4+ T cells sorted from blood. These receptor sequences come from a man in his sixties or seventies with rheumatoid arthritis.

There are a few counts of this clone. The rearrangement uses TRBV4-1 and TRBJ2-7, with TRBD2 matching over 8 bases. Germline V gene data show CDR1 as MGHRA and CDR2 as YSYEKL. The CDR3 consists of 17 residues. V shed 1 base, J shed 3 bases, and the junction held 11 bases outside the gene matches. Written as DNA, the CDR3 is TGCGCCAGCAGCCAAGCTACGGTAGCGGGACCGCGCTACGAGCAGTACTTC. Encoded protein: CASSQATVAGPRYEQYF.

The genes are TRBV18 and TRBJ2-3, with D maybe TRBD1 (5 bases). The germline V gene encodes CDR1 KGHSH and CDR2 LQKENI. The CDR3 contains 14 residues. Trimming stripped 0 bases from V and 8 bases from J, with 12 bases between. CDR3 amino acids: CASSPPATAATQYF. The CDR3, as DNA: TGTGCCAGCTCACCACCGGCGACAGCAGCTACGCAGTATTTT.

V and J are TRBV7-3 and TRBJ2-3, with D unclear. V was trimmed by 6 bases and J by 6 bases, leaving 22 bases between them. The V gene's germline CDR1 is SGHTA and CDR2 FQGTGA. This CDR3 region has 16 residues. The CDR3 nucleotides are TGTGCCAGCAGTAAGACCCGGGTCGTAGATATGGATACGCAGTATTTT. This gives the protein CASSKTRVVDMDTQYF.

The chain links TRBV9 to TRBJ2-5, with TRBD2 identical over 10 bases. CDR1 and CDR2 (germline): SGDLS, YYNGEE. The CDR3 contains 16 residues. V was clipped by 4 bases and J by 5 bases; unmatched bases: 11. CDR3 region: CASSPMPLAGVETQYF. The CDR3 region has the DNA TGTGCCAGCAGCCCCATGCCTCTAGCGGGAGTGGAGACCCAGTACTTC. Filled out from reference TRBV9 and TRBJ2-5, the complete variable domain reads DSGVTQTPKHLITATGQRVTLRCSPRSGDLSVYWYQQSLDQGLQFLIQYYNGEERAKGNILERFSAQQFPDLHSELNLSSLELGDSALYFCASSPMPLAGVETQYFGPGTRLLVL.

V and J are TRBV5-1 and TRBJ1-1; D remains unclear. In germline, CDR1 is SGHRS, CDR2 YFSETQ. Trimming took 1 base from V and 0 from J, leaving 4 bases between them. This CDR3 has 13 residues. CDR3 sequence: CASSLFMNTEAFF. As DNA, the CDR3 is TGCGCCAGCAGCTTGTTCATGAACACTGAAGCTTTCTTT.

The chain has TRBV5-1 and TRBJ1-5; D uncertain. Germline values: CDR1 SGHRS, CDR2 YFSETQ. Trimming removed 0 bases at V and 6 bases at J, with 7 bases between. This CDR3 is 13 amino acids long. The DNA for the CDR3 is TGCGCCAGCAGCTTGGATAACGGTCAGCCCCAGCATTTT. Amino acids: CASSLDNGQPQHF.

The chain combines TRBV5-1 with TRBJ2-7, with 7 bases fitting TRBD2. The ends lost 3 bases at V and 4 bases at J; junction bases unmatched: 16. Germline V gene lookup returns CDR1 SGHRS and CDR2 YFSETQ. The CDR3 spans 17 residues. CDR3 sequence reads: CASSSGGPTGTFYEQYF. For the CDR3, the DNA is TGCGCCAGCAGCTCGGGGGGACCCACCGGCACTTTTTACGAGCAGTACTTC.

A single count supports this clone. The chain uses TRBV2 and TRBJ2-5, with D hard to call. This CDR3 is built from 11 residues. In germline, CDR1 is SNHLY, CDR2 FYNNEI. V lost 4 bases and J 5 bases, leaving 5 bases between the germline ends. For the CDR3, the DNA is TGTGCCAGCAGTGTTCAGGAGACCCAGTACTTC. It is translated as CASSVQETQYF.